This T cell receptor (beta chain) derives from a study of Tregs in tolerant kidney transplant recipients. Sequencing used immunoSEQ multiplex PCR; TCRdb keeps in-frame clones, though not all of them. The sample has under 300,000 clones; more than 65% are singletons. With regard to this clone: Its antigen remains unknown.

General study results and limits: Few patients were studied, so findings need validation in larger groups.

Sequencing used CD4+ T cells from blood. This receptor was obtained from a human donor in good health.

The CDR3 protein is CAWRDRGPGDTQYF. In DNA form, the CDR3 reads TGTGCCTGGAGGGACAGGGGGCCGGGAGATACGCAGTATTTT. The chain links TRBV30 to TRBJ2-3; 11 bases are a match to TRBD1. This CDR3 has 14 amino acids. V shed 3 bases, J shed 5 bases, and the junction held 4 bases outside the gene matches. Per germline, CDR1 GTSNPN and CDR2 SVGIG (reference sequence).